These 27 T cell receptor beta chains were all obtained from the same sample, sequenced in a study of cytomegalovirus exposure and HLA in healthy donors. In the PCR, 60 Vbeta and 13 Jbeta primers were used. Data came from immunoSEQ multiplex PCR; TCRdb stores just in-frame clones and leaves some out. This table holds about 53,000 clones. The sequenced sample was PBMCs. Source of these receptors: a man between 18 and 35 years old in good health and CMV-seropositive.

This rearrangement joins TRBV25-1 to TRBJ2-1, with D unclear. The ends were cut back, 3 bases at V and 5 bases at J, with 14 bases in the middle. There are 15 residues in the CDR3. Germline CDR1 and CDR2: MGHDK and SYGVNS. In DNA, the CDR3 is TGTGCCAGCAGTGATGAGATTTTGTCAAACAATGAGCAGTTCTTC. Translating it yields CASSDEILSNNEQFF.

V usage is TRBV7-3 and J usage is TRBJ2-5, with 15 nucleotides matching TRBD2. The V gene's germline CDR1 is SGHTA and CDR2 FQGTGA. This CDR3 has 15 amino acids. Trimming at V came to 4 bases and at J to 4 bases, leaving 1 base not matched to a gene. In nucleotides, the CDR3 is TGTGCCAGCAGCTGGACTAGCGGGAGGGCAGAGACCCAGTACTTC. Protein product: CASSWTSGRAETQYF.

This chain joins TRBV30 and TRBJ2-5; perhaps TRBD2 as D (6 bases). The DNA matches TRBJ2-7 better at its end, which makes the J call doubtful. The CDR3 length is 16 residues. Per the germline V gene, CDR1 is GTSNPN and CDR2 is SVGIG (reference sequence). The CDR3 loop is CAWSVQTGGASYEQYF. The CDR3 DNA sequence: TGTGCCTGGAGTGTTCAGACCGGGGGTGCCTCCTACGAGCAGTACTTC.

CDR3: CASSYSGAGTDTEAFF. In DNA, the CDR3 is TGTGCCAGCAGTTACTCAGGAGCCGGGACAGACACTGAAGCTTTCTTT. The V and J genes are TRBV6-5 and TRBJ1-1; 7 bases align to TRBD1. The J segment lost 3 bases and the V segment lost 0 bases, leaving 7 bases of the junction unmatched. CDR1 MNHEY and CDR2 SVGAGI come from the germline V gene. The CDR3 spans 16 residues.

Notes on this clone: At one end the junction does not follow the germline gene, possibly because of a read error. The chain uses TRBV4-1 and TRBJ2-7; a possible D gene is TRBD1 (5 bases). Germline V gene sequence: CDR1 MGHRA, CDR2 YSYEKL. This CDR3 is built from 13 residues. CDR3 sequence reads: CASSQAQGYEQYF. CDR3 bases: TGCGCCAGCAGTCAAGCTCAGGGCTACGAGCAGTACTTC.

The chain combines TRBV28 with TRBJ2-1; the match to TRBD2 covers 8 bases. Trimming took 3 bases from V and 5 from J; bases not matched to a gene: 6. There are 15 residues in the CDR3. Germline V gene lookup returns CDR1 MDHEN and CDR2 SYDVKM. DNA for the CDR3: TGTGCCAGCAGTTTGCCGGGACTAGTCCACAATGAGCAGTTCTTC. Amino acid sequence: CASSLPGLVHNEQFF.

This chain joins TRBV30 and TRBJ1-4; 8 bases agree with TRBD1. CDR1 is GTSNPN, CDR2 SVGIG, per germline (reference sequence). There are 15 residues in the CDR3. With 6 bases clipped from V and 8 bases from J, the junction kept 14 bases outside the gene matches. The CDR3 spells CACRSTGQVQEKLFF. The CDR3 DNA follows: TGTGCCTGCCGGTCGACGGGACAGGTACAAGAAAAACTGTTTTTT.

The chain is built from TRBV6-1 and TRBJ2-7; D is undetermined. CDR3 length equals 14 residues. Trimming took 4 bases from V and 0 from J, leaving 10 bases between them. Germline CDR1 is MNHNS and CDR2 is SASEGT. The CDR3 sequence is CASSARFSSYEQYF. CDR3 bases: TGTGCCAGCAGTGCCCGGTTTAGCTCCTACGAGCAGTACTTC.

The chain is built from TRBV2 and TRBJ1-5, with D possibly being TRBD1 (5 bases). CDR1 SNHLY and CDR2 FYNNEI come from the germline V gene. The CDR3 runs to 13 residues. Trimming left V 8 bases short and J 2 bases short, with 10 bases between. The CDR3 here is CASGREGNQPQHF. CDR3 DNA: TGTGCCAGCGGCAGGGAGGGCAATCAGCCCCAGCATTTT.

The CDR3 nucleotides read TGCGCCAGCAGCCAAATCAATAGCGGGAGACGCTACAATGAGCAGTTCTTC. It translates to CASSQINSGRRYNEQFF. The rearrangement joins TRBV4-1 to TRBJ2-1; 9 bases map to TRBD2. V dropped 2 bases and J dropped 3; count of bases not matched to a gene: 8. There are 17 residues in the CDR3. CDR1 and CDR2 (germline): MGHRA, YSYEKL.

CDR3 in amino acids: CASSSQGANYGYTF. CDR3 nucleotides: TGTGCCAGCAGCTCACAGGGGGCTAACTATGGCTACACCTTC. The chain couples TRBV2 to TRBJ1-2; 8 bases align to TRBD1. The J segment lost 0 bases and the V segment lost 6 bases, leaving 3 bases of the junction unmatched. The germline V gene encodes CDR1 SNHLY and CDR2 FYNNEI. CDR3 length: 14 residues.

CDR3 sequence: CASSWTSVYNEQFF. The CDR3 DNA follows: TGCGCCAGCAGCTGGACTAGCGTTTACAATGAGCAGTTCTTC. The chain employs TRBV5-1 and TRBJ2-1; 9 positions match TRBD2. Germline CDR1 reads SGHRS; CDR2 reads YFSETQ. The trim removed 3 bases at V and 4 bases at J, leaving 2 bases unmatched. The CDR3 runs to 14 residues.

A note on this clone: At one boundary the junction diverges from the germline segment, which might be a read error. The chain links TRBV28 to TRBJ1-2; D possibly corresponds to TRBD1 (5 bases). CDR1 MDHEN and CDR2 SYDVKM come from the germline V gene. This CDR3 comprises 13 residues. The CDR3 DNA sequence: TGTGCCAGCAGTTTATTAGGGGTCTATGGCTACGCCTTC. Residues: CASSLLGVYGYAF.

The CDR3 is CASSRLAGGPVMDEQFF. CDR3 sequence (DNA): TGTGCCAGCAGTAGGCTAGCGGGAGGGCCGGTAATGGATGAGCAGTTCTTC. The V call is TRBV27, the J call TRBJ2-1, with TRBD2 matching over 12 bases. The junction had 13 bases not matched to a gene; V was cut back by 5 bases and J by 8 bases. The CDR3 sequence is 17 residues long. Germline-derived CDR1 and CDR2 are MNHEY and SMNVEV (reference sequence).

This chain links TRBV28 with TRBJ1-2; 8 bases fit TRBD1. The trim removed 6 bases at V and 7 bases at J, leaving 7 bases unmatched. In germline, CDR1 is MDHEN, CDR2 SYDVKM. This CDR3 is built from 13 residues. The CDR3: CASRAAGGRGYTF. The CDR3 DNA follows: TGTGCCAGCAGGGCGGCAGGGGGCCGTGGCTACACCTTC.

The CDR3, as DNA: TGTGCCACCAGCAGAGGGGGAGGGCGGGGCAATGAGCAGTTCTTC. Amino acid sequence: CATSRGGGRGNEQFF. The chain recombines TRBV15 with TRBJ2-1, with 7 bases that match TRBD2. The CDR3 sequence is 15 residues long. Germline V gene lookup returns CDR1 LNHNV and CDR2 YYDKDF (reference sequence). J gave up 6 bases and V 1 base, and 6 bases lay outside the gene matches.

The rearrangement uses TRBV5-8 and TRBJ2-1; 7 bases are a match to TRBD1. CDR3 length equals 13 residues. CDR1 SGHTS and CDR2 YDEGEE come from the germline V gene. The V gene end was trimmed by 4 bases and the J gene end by 6 bases; junction bases not matched to a gene: 4. This chain's CDR3 is CASSARDSNEQFF. The CDR3 DNA reads TGTGCCAGCAGCGCCCGGGACAGCAATGAGCAGTTCTTC.

V and J are TRBV5-1 and TRBJ1-3; D perhaps matches TRBD1 (6 bases). Germline CDR1 is SGHRS and CDR2 is YFSETQ. V gave up 0 bases and J gave up 3 bases, with 10 bases separating them. This CDR3 has 15 residues. The CDR3, as DNA: TGCGCCAGCAGCTTGGTGGGGGCGCGTGGAAACACCATATATTTT. As protein: CASSLVGARGNTIYF.

The V gene is TRBV6-6, the J gene TRBJ1-6; no clear D gene. CDR3 length: 14 residues. The germline V gene has CDR1 MNHNY and CDR2 SVGAGI (reference sequence). Trimming stripped 8 bases from V and 7 bases from J, with 15 bases between. For the CDR3, the DNA is TGTGCCAGCGGCCAACGCCCCGGGAATTCACCCCTCCACTTT. It is translated as CASGQRPGNSPLHF.

The chain recombines TRBV5-1 with TRBJ1-6; D ambiguous. Germline CDR1 SGHRS, CDR2 YFSETQ. V shed 3 bases and J shed 8 bases, with 12 bases lying between them. The CDR3 sequence is 14 residues long. The CDR3 is CASSSDTVDSPLHF. CDR3 DNA sequence: TGCGCCAGCAGCTCCGACACGGTCGATTCACCCCTCCACTTT.

This sequence joins TRBV11-3 and TRBJ2-6; D uncertain. The V end was cut by 2 bases, the J end by 0 bases, with 5 bases between. CDR3 length: 15 amino acids. Germline V gene data show CDR1 as SGHNT and CDR2 as YENEEA. The CDR3 reads CASSLFSSGANVLTF. CDR3 bases: TGTGCCAGCAGCTTATTCTCCTCTGGGGCCAACGTCCTGACTTTC.

The chain has TRBV25-1 and TRBJ2-5, with 12 bases that match TRBD1. The J call may be mistaken, given a closer DNA end match to TRBJ2-7. Germline loops: CDR1 MGHDK, CDR2 SYGVNS. This CDR3 spans 14 amino acids. DNA for the CDR3: TGTGCCAGCAGTGAGGGACAGGGGGCATACGAGCAGTACTTC. This translates into CASSEGQGAYEQYF.

About this clone itself: This specimen includes other DNA sequences encoding the same CDR3. This rearrangement joins TRBV5-1 to TRBJ1-3; 8 positions agree with TRBD1. Losses at the gene ends were 5 bases for V and 3 bases for J; bases not matched to a gene: 10. This CDR3 contains 16 residues. In germline, CDR1 is SGHRS, CDR2 YFSETQ. The chain's CDR3 is CASRTGAAGSGNTIYF. In nucleotides, the CDR3 is TGCGCCAGCAGGACAGGGGCCGCGGGAAGTGGAAACACCATATATTTT.

The V call is TRBV6-1, the J call TRBJ1-5; tentatively, D is TRBD1 (6 bases). Germline-derived CDR1 and CDR2 are MNHNS and SASEGT. The CDR3 is 15 residues long. Trimming left V 4 bases short and J 0 bases short, with 10 bases between. The CDR3 bases are TGTGCCAGCAGTGGGACAGCCGATAGCAATCAGCCCCAGCATTTT. Translating gives CASSGTADSNQPQHF.

The genes are TRBV5-6 and TRBJ1-4; TRBD1 might be the D (5 bases). The CDR3 sequence is 15 residues long. V lost 1 base, J lost 10 bases, and 17 bases lay in between. Germline loops: CDR1 SGHDT, CDR2 YYEEEE. CDR3 sequence reads: CASSLTQGFVGKLFF. The CDR3 DNA follows: TGTGCCAGCAGCTTGACCCAGGGATTTGTGGGAAAACTGTTTTTT.

The chain employs TRBV19 and TRBJ1-2; 7 positions agree with TRBD1. Germline values: CDR1 LNHDA, CDR2 SQIVND (reference sequence). With V trimmed by 3 bases and J by 8 bases, 6 bases remained unmatched. CDR3 length: 13 amino acids. The CDR3 reads CASSMGRTGGYTF. CDR3 nucleotide sequence: TGTGCCAGTAGTATGGGCCGGACAGGAGGCTACACCTTC.

The CDR3 spells CASNGGDSYNEQFF. CDR3 nucleotides: TGTGCCAGCAACGGGGGGGACTCCTACAATGAGCAGTTCTTC. The rearrangement links TRBV9 to TRBJ2-1; 8 bases line up with TRBD2. This CDR3 has 14 amino acids. The trim removed 6 bases at V and 0 bases at J, leaving 2 bases unmatched. Germline loops: CDR1 SGDLS, CDR2 YYNGEE.